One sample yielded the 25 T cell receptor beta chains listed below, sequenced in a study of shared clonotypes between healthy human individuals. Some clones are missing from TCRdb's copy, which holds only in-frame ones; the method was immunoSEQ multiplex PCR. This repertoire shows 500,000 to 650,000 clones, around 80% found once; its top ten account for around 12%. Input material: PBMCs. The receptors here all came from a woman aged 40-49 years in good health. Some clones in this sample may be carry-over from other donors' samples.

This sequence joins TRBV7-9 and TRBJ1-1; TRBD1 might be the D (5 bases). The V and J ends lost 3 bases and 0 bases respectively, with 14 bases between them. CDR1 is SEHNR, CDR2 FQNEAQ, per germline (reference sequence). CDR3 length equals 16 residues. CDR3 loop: CASSLGLAGLNTEAFF. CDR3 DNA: TGTGCCAGCAGCTTGGGACTTGCAGGGCTGAACACTGAAGCTTTCTTT.

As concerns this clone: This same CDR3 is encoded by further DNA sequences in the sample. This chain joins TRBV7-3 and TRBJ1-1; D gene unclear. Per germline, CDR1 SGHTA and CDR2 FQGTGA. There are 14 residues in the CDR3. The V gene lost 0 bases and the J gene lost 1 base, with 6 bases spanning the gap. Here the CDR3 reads CASSLTPGNTEAFF. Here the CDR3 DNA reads TGTGCCAGCAGCTTAACCCCAGGGAACACTGAAGCTTTCTTT.

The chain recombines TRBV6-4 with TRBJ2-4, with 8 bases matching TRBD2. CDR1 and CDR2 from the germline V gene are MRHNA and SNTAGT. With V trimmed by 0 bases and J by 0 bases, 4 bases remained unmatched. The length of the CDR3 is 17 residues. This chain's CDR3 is CASSDSRLAIAKNIQYF. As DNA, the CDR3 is TGTGCCAGCAGTGACTCGAGACTAGCGATAGCCAAAAACATTCAGTACTTC.

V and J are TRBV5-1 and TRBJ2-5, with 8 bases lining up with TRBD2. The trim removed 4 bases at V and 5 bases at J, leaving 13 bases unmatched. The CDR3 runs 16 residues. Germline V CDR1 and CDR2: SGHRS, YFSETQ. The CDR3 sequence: CASSIPRTSTAETQYF. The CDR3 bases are TGCGCCAGCAGCATCCCAAGGACTAGCACGGCGGAGACCCAGTACTTC.

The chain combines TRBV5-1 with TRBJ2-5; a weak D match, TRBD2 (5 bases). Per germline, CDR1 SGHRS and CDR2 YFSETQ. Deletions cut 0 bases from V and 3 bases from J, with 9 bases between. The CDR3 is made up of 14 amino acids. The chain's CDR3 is CASSLAWGEETQYF. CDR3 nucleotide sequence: TGCGCCAGCAGCTTGGCGTGGGGAGAAGAGACCCAGTACTTC.

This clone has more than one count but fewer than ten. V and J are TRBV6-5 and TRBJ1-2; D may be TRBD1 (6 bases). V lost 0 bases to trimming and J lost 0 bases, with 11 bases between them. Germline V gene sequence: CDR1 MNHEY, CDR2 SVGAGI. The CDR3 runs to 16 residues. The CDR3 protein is CASSYSRQGTNYGYTF. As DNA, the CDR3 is TGTGCCAGCAGTTACTCGAGGCAGGGGACTAACTATGGCTACACCTTC.

CDR3 amino acids: CASSIGSGDQQPQHF. The CDR3 nucleotides read TGTGCCAGCTCAATAGGGTCAGGTGATCAGCAGCCCCAGCATTTT. The gene calls are TRBV18 and TRBJ1-5, with D unclear. The V and J ends lost 5 bases and 7 bases respectively, with 18 bases between them. Germline V gene data show CDR1 as KGHSH and CDR2 as LQKENI. The CDR3 is 15 residues long.

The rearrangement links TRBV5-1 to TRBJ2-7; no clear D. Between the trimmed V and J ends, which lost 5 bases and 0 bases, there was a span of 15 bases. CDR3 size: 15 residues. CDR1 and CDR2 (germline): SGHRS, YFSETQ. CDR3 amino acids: CASSKSPPSSYEQYF. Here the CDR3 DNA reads TGCGCCAGCAGTAAATCCCCGCCGAGCTCCTACGAGCAGTACTTC.

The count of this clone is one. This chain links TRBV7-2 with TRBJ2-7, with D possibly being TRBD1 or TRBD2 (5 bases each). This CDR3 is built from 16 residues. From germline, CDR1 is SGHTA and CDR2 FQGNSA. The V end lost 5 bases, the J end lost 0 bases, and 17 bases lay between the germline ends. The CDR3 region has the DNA TGTGCCAGCAGCCTCCCTGGGACGGTTAGCTCCTACGAGCAGTACTTC. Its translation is CASSLPGTVSSYEQYF.

The CDR3, as DNA: TGTGCCAGCAGCTCCTCCGACAGGGGAGGCGACACTGAAGCTTTCTTT. This encodes CASSSSDRGGDTEAFF. The chain recombines TRBV5-8 with TRBJ1-1; TRBD1 aligns across 8 bases. Germline V CDR1 and CDR2: SGHTS, YDEGEE. V lost 3 bases, J lost 3 bases, and 10 bases stayed unmatched. CDR3 length: 16 residues.

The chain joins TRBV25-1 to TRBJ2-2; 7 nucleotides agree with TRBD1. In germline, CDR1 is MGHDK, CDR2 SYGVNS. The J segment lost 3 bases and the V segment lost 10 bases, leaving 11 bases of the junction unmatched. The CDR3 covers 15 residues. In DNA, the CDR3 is TGTGCCACGGGACGGAAGGGGGCGGACACCGGGGAGCTGTTTTTT. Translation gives CATGRKGADTGELFF.

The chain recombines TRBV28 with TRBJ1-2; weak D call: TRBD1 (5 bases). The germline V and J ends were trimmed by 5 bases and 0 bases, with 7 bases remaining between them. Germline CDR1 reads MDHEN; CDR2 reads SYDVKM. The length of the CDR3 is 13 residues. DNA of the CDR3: TGTGCCAGCAGTGACAGACCTAACTATGGCTACACCTTC. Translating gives CASSDRPNYGYTF.

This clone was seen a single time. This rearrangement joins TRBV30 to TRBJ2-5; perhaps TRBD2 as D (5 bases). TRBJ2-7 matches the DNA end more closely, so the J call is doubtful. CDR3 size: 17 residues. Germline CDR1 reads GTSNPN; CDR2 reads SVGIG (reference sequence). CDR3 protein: CAWSTATRRGGRLEQYF. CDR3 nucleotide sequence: TGTGCCTGGAGTACGGCTACCCGCCGAGGAGGTCGACTCGAGCAGTACTTC.

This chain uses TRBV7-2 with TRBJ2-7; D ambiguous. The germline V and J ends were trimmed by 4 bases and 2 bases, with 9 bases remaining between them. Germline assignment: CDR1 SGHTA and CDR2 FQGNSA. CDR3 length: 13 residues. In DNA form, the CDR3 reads TGTGCCAGCAGCTCTCCCCGAGCCTACGAGCAGTACTTC. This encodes CASSSPRAYEQYF.

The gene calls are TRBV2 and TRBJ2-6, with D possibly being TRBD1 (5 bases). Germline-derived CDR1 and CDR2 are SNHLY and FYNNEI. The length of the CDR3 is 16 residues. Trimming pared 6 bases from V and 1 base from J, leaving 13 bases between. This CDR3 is CASRLEAGSGANVLTF. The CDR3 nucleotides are TGTGCCAGCAGGCTTGAGGCAGGGTCTGGGGCCAACGTCCTGACTTTC.

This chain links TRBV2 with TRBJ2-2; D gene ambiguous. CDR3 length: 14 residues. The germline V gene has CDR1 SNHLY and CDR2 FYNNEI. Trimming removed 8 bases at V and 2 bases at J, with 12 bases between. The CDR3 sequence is CASRGDGNTGELFF. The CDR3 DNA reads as TGTGCCAGCCGAGGTGACGGCAACACCGGGGAGCTGTTTTTT. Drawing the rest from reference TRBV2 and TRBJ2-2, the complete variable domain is EPEVTQTPSHQVTQMGQEVILRCVPISNHLYFYWYRQILGQKVEFLVSFYNNEISEKSEIFDDQFSVERPDGSNFTLKIRSTKLEDSAMYFCASRGDGNTGELFFGEGSRLTVL.

This CDR3 is CASSIEGGTEAFF. DNA for the CDR3: TGTGCCAGTAGTATTGAGGGCGGAACTGAAGCTTTCTTT. V is TRBV19 and J is TRBJ1-1; D gene unclear. Trimming removed 3 bases at V and 5 bases at J, with 10 bases between. CDR3 length: 13 residues. Germline V gene lookup returns CDR1 LNHDA and CDR2 SQIVND (reference sequence).

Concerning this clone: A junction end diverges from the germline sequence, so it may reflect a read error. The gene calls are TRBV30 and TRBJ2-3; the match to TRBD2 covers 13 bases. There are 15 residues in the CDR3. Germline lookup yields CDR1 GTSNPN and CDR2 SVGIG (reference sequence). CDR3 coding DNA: TGCGCCTGGATGGGACTAGCGGGAAGCACAGATACGCAGTATTTT. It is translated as CAWMGLAGSTDTQYF.

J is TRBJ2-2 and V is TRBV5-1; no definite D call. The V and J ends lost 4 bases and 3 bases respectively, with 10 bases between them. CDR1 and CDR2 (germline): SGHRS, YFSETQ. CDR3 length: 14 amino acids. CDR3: CASSTESYTGELFF. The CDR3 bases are TGCGCCAGCAGCACGGAATCTTACACCGGGGAGCTGTTTTTT.

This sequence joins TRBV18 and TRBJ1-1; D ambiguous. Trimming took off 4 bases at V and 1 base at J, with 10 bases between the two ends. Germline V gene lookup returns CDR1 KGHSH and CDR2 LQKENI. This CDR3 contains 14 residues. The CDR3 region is CASSRQGKNTEAFF. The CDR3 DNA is TGTGCCAGCTCACGACAAGGAAAGAACACTGAAGCTTTCTTT.

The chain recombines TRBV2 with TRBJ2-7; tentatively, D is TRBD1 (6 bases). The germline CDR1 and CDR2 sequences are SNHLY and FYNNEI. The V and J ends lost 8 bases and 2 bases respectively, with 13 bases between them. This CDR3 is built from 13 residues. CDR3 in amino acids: CASYGGSTYEQYF. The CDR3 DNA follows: TGTGCCAGCTATGGGGGCTCTACCTACGAGCAGTACTTC.

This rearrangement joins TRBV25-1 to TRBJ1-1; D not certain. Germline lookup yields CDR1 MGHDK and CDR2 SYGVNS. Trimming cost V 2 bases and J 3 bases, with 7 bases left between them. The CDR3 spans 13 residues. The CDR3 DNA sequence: TGTGCCAGCAGTGAAGGCGGGTACACTGAAGCTTTCTTT. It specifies CASSEGGYTEAFF.

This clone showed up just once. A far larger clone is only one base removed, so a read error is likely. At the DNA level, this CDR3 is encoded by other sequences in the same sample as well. CDR3 bases: TGCAGCGGTGGTAGGGCAGACGGGAACACCATATATTTT. Protein product: CSGGRADGNTIYF. The chain combines TRBV29-1 with TRBJ1-3; D unresolved. The CDR3 has 13 residues. With 7 bases removed from V and 7 bases from J, the gap between germline ends came to 17 bases. Germline CDR1 is SQVTM and CDR2 is ANQGSEA.

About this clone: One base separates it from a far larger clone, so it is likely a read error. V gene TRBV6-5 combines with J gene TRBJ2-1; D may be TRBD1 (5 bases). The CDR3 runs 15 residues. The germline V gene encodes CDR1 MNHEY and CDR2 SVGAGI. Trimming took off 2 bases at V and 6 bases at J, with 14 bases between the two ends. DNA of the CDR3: TGTGCCAGCAGTTACAGGGGATACTGGGCCAATGAGCAGTTCTTC. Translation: CASSYRGYWANEQFF.

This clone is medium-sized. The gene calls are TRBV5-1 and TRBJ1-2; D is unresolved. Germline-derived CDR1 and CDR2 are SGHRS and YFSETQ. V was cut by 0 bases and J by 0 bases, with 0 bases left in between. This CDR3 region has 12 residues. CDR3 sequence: CASSLANYGYTF. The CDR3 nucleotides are TGCGCCAGCAGCTTGGCTAACTATGGCTACACCTTC.